This TCR beta chain was sequenced for a study of T cell responses to AZD1222 COVID-19 vaccine. Germline-derived CDR1 and CDR2 are SEHNR and FQNEAQ (reference sequence). This CDR3 is 13 amino acids long. Trimming took 6 bases from V and 2 from J; bases not matched to a gene: 2. The study, taken as a whole, reports: Among AZD1222 vaccinees, only six were seropositive at baseline. Spike-spanning, vaccine-associated CD4 TCRs were dominant at 160-218 and 743-854.

Remarks on this clone: Its matching antigen is unknown.

Some clones are missing from TCRdb's copy, which holds only in-frame ones; the method was immunoSEQ multiplex PCR. The profile shows about 130,000 clones, 87% of them singletons. Sequencing used peripheral blood, obtained on day 0 of AZD1222 vaccination. V is TRBV7-9 and J is TRBJ2-7, with TRBD1 identical over 9 bases. The receptor's source is an adult in good health. CDR3 loop: CASRQGATYEQYF. CDR3 DNA: TGTGCCAGCAGACAGGGGGCTACCTACGAGCAGTACTTC.